This TCR beta chain was documented in a study of blood T cell repertoires in COVID-19. Turning to the study itself: Spain, Italy and the United States supplied samples that represented acute and convalescent COVID-19. In each case, the material was cDNA or gDNA derived from T cells, B-cell-depleted T cells, or PBMCs.

Per the authors' pipeline: Counts of nucleated cells, estimated from reference gene primer amplification, were obtained. Clones were read by immunoSEQ multiplex PCR, and TCRdb kept only the in-frame ones, dropping some. V, J and clone size reflect that table, while D and trimming were determined from the DNA. The sample consists of a few hundred thousand clones, roughly 87% of them appearing once. The receptor was derived from a middle-aged woman who had recovered from COVID-19. What was sequenced was peripheral blood.

CDR3 residues: CASSYFTGGVGEQYF. In DNA form, the CDR3 reads TGTGCCAGCAGTTACTTCACAGGGGGAGTGGGGGAGCAGTACTTC. J is TRBJ2-7 and V is TRBV6-5, with 8 positions matching TRBD1. V was clipped by 1 base and J by 7 bases; unmatched bases: 9. The CDR3 extends over 15 amino acids. CDR1 and CDR2 (germline): MNHEY, SVGAGI.